Listed below are T cell receptor beta chains from one sample, sequenced in a study of OX40 agonist ivuxolimab in advanced cancers. Only in-frame clones appear in the TCRdb table, and some are missing; sequencing was by immunoSEQ multiplex PCR. The table includes 45,000 to 70,000 clones, around 88% detected once. The source material was CD4+ or CD8+ T cells sorted from blood, sampled in a trial of the OX40 agonist ivuxolimab. The receptors originated from an adult with an advanced solid tumor such as melanoma, head and neck, liver or kidney cancer. CDR3s include the opening cysteine and the closing phenylalanine or tryptophan. The D gene is left open where the match is weak. For some rows the clone size is stated as once, few or many, or as a class when expanded; others skip it.

>.|15|TRBJ1-5|TRBV6-5|TRBD1
CASSYSGTDNQPQHF
TGTGCCAGCAGTTACTCCGGGACAGACAATCAGCCCCAGCATTTT
>.|11|TRBJ2-3|TRBV20-1|.
CSARLGDTQYF
TGCAGTGCTAGACTGGGAGATACGCAGTATTTT
>.|16|TRBJ1-4|TRBV5-5|.
CASSLARTATNEKLFF
TGTGCCAGCAGCTTGGCCCGGACAGCAACTAATGAAAAACTGTTTTTT
>once|15|TRBJ1-2|TRBV5-6|.
CASSLGGSRDYGYTF
TGTGCCAGCAGCTTGGGTGGTAGTCGGGACTATGGCTACACCTTC
>.|15|TRBJ2-3|TRBV21-1|.
CASSPGLHVPDTQYF
TGTGCCAGCAGCCCGGGACTGCACGTCCCAGATACGCAGTATTTT
>.|12|TRBJ2-5|TRBV7-6|.
CASSLEEETQYF
TGTGCCAGCAGCTTAGAGGAGGAGACCCAGTACTTC
>.|15|TRBJ2-1|TRBV5-1|.
CASSLEPGGRNEQFF
TGCGCCAGCAGCTTGGAACCGGGTGGTCGCAATGAGCAGTTCTTC
>.|16|TRBJ2-1|TRBV13|TRBD2
CASSLVSGRAVDEQFF
TGTGCCAGCAGCTTGGTTAGCGGGAGGGCAGTGGATGAGCAGTTCTTC
>.|12|TRBJ2-5|TRBV6-1|.
CASGKSQETQYF
TGTGCCAGTGGAAAGTCCCAAGAGACCCAGTACTTC
>.|15|TRBJ2-5|TRBV19|.
CASSPKAPRVGTQYF
TGTGCCAGTAGCCCGAAAGCCCCAAGGGTAGGGACCCAGTACTTC
>.|15|TRBJ2-7|TRBV6-1|TRBD2
CASSEVAGGPYEQYF
TGTGCCAGCAGTGAAGTAGCGGGGGGGCCCTACGAGCAGTACTTC
>.|14|TRBJ1-4|TRBV18|.
CASSPTATNEKLFF
TGTGCCAGCTCACCAACTGCAACTAATGAAAAACTGTTTTTT
>.|13|TRBJ1-1|TRBV7-3|.
CASSFQDGTEAFF
TGTGCCAGCAGCTTTCAGGATGGGACTGAAGCTTTCTTT
>.|15|TRBJ2-6|TRBV10-3|.
CAISESLSGANVLTF
TGTGCCATCAGTGAGTCACTTTCCGGGGCCAACGTCCTGACTTTC
>once|14|TRBJ2-7|TRBV2|TRBD2
CASSDGSGSYEQYF
TGTGCCAGCAGTGATGGTAGCGGGAGTTACGAGCAGTACTTC
>once|14|TRBJ2-1|TRBV6-1|TRBD2
CASSVTLAGYEQFF
TGTGCCAGCAGTGTTACCCTAGCGGGATATGAGCAGTTCTTC
>.|14|TRBJ1-5|TRBV6-6|TRBD1
CASTPQGAGQPQHF
TGTGCCAGCACGCCCCAGGGGGCGGGTCAGCCCCAGCATTTT
>.|15|TRBJ1-1|TRBV4-1|.
CASSREERWNTEAFF
TGCGCCAGCAGCCGAGAAGAAAGGTGGAACACTGAAGCTTTCTTT
>.|14|TRBJ2-1|TRBV27|TRBD2
CASSTGLAGAEQFF
TGTGCCAGCAGTACGGGACTAGCGGGAGCTGAGCAGTTCTTC
>.|13|TRBJ2-3|TRBV30|.
CAWSFSAGQAQYF
TGTGCCTGGAGCTTCTCCGCGGGGCAGGCGCAGTATTTT
>.|15|TRBJ1-5|TRBV6-5|TRBD1
CASRARDRQNQPQHF
TGTGCCAGCAGAGCCCGGGACAGGCAGAATCAGCCCCAGCATTTT
>.|16|TRBJ2-2|TRBV9|TRBD1
CASSKTGTGGIGELFF
TGTGCCAGCAGCAAAACCGGGACAGGGGGCATCGGGGAGCTGTTTTTT
>.|15|TRBJ2-5|TRBV18|.
CASSPMDPKMETQYF
TGTGCCAGCTCACCAATGGACCCAAAAATGGAGACCCAGTACTTC
>.|16|TRBJ2-2|TRBV28|TRBD2
CASTESGGARTGELFF
TGTGCCAGCACTGAAAGCGGGGGGGCGAGAACCGGGGAGCTGTTTTTT
>.|12|TRBJ1-6|TRBV5-8|.
CASSLLGSPLHF
TGTGCCAGCAGCTTGTTGGGTTCACCCCTCCACTTT
>.|17|TRBJ2-2|TRBV5-1|TRBD2
CASSLGASGSNTGELFF
TGCGCCAGCAGCTTGGGGGCTAGCGGGAGTAACACCGGGGAGCTGTTTTTT
>.|16|TRBJ2-5|TRBV4-1|.
CASSQDITGNGETQYF
TGCGCCAGCAGCCAAGACATAACAGGGAACGGAGAGACCCAGTACTTC
>few|15|TRBJ1-4|TRBV7-6|TRBD1
CASSLRTGEGEKLFF
TGTGCCAGCAGCCTTCGGACAGGCGAGGGTGAAAAACTGTTTTTT
>.|14|TRBJ1-3|TRBV6-6|.
CASSPGAAGNTIYF
TGTGCCAGCAGTCCTGGGGCTGCAGGAAACACCATATATTTT
>.|14|TRBJ2-2|TRBV5-8|TRBD1
CASSRTGVPGELFF
TGTGCCAGCAGCAGGACAGGGGTCCCCGGGGAGCTGTTTTTT
>.|15|TRBJ2-2|TRBV11-2|.
CASSLSLAGTGELFF
TGTGCCAGCAGCTTATCGCTCGCAGGTACCGGGGAGCTGTTTTTT
>.|15|TRBJ2-6|TRBV7-3|.
CASSSSRSGANVLTF
TGTGCCAGCAGCTCTTCCCGATCTGGGGCCAACGTCCTGACTTTC
>.|15|TRBJ2-2|TRBV5-8|.
CASSRGGAGTGELFF
TGTGCCAGCAGCCGTGGGGGGGCAGGCACCGGGGAGCTGTTTTTT
>.|15|TRBJ2-1|TRBV5-1|TRBD2
CASSLAGLAHNEQFF
TGCGCCAGCAGCTTGGCTGGACTAGCGCACAATGAGCAGTTCTTC
>.|12|TRBJ2-6|TRBV6-6|.
CASSSGANVLTF
TGTGCCAGCAGTTCTGGGGCCAACGTCCTGACTTTC
>.|18|TRBJ1-2|TRBV9|TRBD1
CASSVDPRDRERSYGYTF
TGTGCCAGCAGCGTAGACCCTAGGGACAGGGAACGATCATATGGCTACACCTTC
>once|11|TRBJ2-4|TRBV7-9|.
CASSNLHIQYF
TGTGCCAGCAGCAACCTACACATTCAGTACTTC
>.|12|TRBJ1-1|TRBV28|.
CASSLQNTEAFF
TGTGCCAGCAGTTTACAGAACACTGAAGCTTTCTTT
>few|13|TRBJ1-1|TRBV7-2|.
CASGSLRATEAFF
TGTGCCAGCGGGAGTCTGAGGGCCACTGAAGCTTTCTTT
>.|15|TRBJ2-1|TRBV7-9|TRBD1
CASSSGGTGPNEQFF
TGTGCCAGCAGCTCGGGCGGGACAGGGCCCAATGAGCAGTTCTTC
>.|15|TRBJ1-1|TRBV19|TRBD1
CASSRGDSKNTEAFF
TGTGCCAGTAGTAGAGGGGACAGCAAGAACACTGAAGCTTTCTTT
>.|13|TRBJ1-5|TRBV10-2|TRBD1
CASRGQGVQPQHF
TGCGCCAGCAGGGGACAGGGAGTTCAGCCCCAGCATTTT
>.|15|TRBJ1-5|TRBV2|.
CASSANGNSNQPQHF
TGTGCCAGCAGTGCCAACGGGAATAGCAATCAGCCCCAGCATTTT
>.|13|TRBJ2-5|TRBV2|.
CASRRQEQETQYF
TGTGCCAGCAGAAGGCAGGAACAAGAGACCCAGTACTTC
>.|15|TRBJ2-7|TRBV6-5|.
CASSSDRGVRGEQYF
TGTGCCAGCAGTTCCGACCGGGGCGTTCGAGGCGAGCAGTACTTC
>.|12|TRBJ1-2|TRBV30|.
CAWSPENYGYTF
TGTGCCTGGAGTCCGGAAAACTATGGCTACACCTTC
>.|14|TRBJ2-3|TRBV5-1|TRBD2
CASSLAGGTDTQYF
TGCGCCAGCAGCCTGGCGGGGGGTACAGATACGCAGTATTTT
>.|16|TRBJ2-1|TRBV27|TRBD2
CASSLRSGGLNNEQFF
TGTGCCAGCAGTTTACGGAGCGGGGGCCTTAACAATGAGCAGTTCTTC
>.|14|TRBJ2-4|TRBV30|.
CAWSGGGPGSIQYF
TGTGCCTGGAGTGGAGGCGGCCCGGGAAGCATTCAGTACTTC
>.|15|TRBJ1-6|TRBV5-4|TRBD1
CASSLGRGQNSPLHF
TGTGCCAGCAGCTTGGGCAGGGGGCAGAATTCACCCCTCCACTTT
>.|17|TRBJ2-4|TRBV4-2|TRBD2
CASSQGGGRGAKNIQYF
TGTGCCAGCAGCCAAGGTGGCGGGAGGGGGGCCAAAAACATTCAGTACTTC
>.|15|TRBJ2-3|TRBV9|.
CASSVGPQFGDTQYF
TGTGCCAGCAGCGTAGGCCCCCAGTTCGGAGATACGCAGTATTTT
>.|15|TRBJ2-5|TRBV18|.
CASSPRTGRQETQYF
TGTGCCAGCTCACCACGAACGGGGAGACAAGAGACCCAGTACTTC
>.|15|TRBJ2-3|TRBV14|TRBD2
CASNLAGGDTDTQYF
TGTGCCAGCAACTTAGCGGGAGGGGACACAGATACGCAGTATTTT
>.|12|TRBJ1-4|TRBV27|TRBD1
CASGTGDEKLFF
TGTGCCAGCGGGACAGGGGATGAAAAACTGTTTTTT
>.|14|TRBJ1-5|TRBV2|.
CASSDWGDNQPQHF
TGTGCCAGCAGTGACTGGGGGGACAATCAGCCCCAGCATTTT
>.|15|TRBJ2-1|TRBV18|.
CASSPFQQGGGEQFF
TGTGCCAGCTCACCATTTCAGCAGGGGGGCGGCGAGCAGTTCTTC